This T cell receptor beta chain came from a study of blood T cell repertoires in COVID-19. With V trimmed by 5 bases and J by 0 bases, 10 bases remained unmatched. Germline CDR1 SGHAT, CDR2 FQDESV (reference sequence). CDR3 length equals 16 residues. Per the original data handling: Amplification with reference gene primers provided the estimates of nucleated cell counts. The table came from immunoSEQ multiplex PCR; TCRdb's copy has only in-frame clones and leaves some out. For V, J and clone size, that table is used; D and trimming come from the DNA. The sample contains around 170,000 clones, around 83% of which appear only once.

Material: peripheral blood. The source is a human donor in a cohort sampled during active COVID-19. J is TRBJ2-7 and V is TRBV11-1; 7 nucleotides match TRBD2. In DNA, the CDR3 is TGTGCCAGCAGCCGAGCGGGGCGGGTTAGCTCCTACGAGCAGTACTTC. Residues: CASSRAGRVSSYEQYF. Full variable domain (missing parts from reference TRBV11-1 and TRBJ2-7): EAEVAQSPRYKITEKSQAVAFWCDPISGHATLYWYRQILGQGPELLVQFQDESVVDDSQLPKDRFSAERLKGVDSTLKIQPAELGDSAMYLCASSRAGRVSSYEQYFGPGTRLTVT.